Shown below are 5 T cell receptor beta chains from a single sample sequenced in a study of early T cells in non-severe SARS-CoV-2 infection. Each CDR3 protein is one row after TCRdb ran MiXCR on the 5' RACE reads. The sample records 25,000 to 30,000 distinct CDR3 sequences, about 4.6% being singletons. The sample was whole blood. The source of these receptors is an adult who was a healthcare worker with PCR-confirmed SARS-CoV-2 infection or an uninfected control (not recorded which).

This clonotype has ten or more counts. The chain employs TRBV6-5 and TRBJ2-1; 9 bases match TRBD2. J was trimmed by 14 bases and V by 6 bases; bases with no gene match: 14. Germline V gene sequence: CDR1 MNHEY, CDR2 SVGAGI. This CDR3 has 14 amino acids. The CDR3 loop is CASSPRLAAGREFF. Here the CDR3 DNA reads TGTGCCAGCAGCCCCCGACTAGCGGCCGGCCGGGAGTTCTTC.

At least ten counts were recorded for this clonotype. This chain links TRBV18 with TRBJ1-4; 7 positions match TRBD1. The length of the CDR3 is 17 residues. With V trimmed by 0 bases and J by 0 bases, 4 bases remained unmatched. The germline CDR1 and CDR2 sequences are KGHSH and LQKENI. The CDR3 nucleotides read TGTGCCAGCTCACCACCGGGACAGAAAGCAACTAATGAAAAACTGTTTTTT. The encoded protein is CASSPPGQKATNEKLFF.

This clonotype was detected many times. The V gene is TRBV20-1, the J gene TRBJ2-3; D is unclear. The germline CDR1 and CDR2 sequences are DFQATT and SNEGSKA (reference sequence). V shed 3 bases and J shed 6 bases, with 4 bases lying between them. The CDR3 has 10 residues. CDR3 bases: TGCAGTGCTAGGAAGGATACGCAGTATTTT. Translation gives CSARKDTQYF.

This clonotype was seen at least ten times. The CDR3 DNA reads as TGTGCCAGCAGCCAACCTAAAAGCGGGAGTTGGGGTTACGAGCAGTACTTC. The encoded protein is CASSQPKSGSWGYEQYF. This chain uses TRBV3-1 with TRBJ2-7; 8 positions agree with TRBD2. Losses at the gene ends were 2 bases for V and 4 bases for J; bases not matched to a gene: 13. Germline CDR1 reads LGHDT; CDR2 reads YNNKEL (reference sequence). The CDR3 runs to 17 residues.

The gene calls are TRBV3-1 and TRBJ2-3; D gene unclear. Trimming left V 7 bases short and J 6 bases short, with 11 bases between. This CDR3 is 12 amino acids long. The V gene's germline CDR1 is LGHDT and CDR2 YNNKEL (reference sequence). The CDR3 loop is CASTHSGDTQYF. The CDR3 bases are TGTGCCAGCACCCATAGTGGGGATACGCAGTATTTT.